The next 9 T cell receptor beta chains were all read from a single sample in a study of regulatory T cells in long-lasting Graves disease. Time point given: newly diagnosed GD, antithyroid drugs for less than 3 months. Extracted RNA from PBMCs served as the source of the TCR library. Arm-PCR with iRepertoire HTBI primers amplified the CDR3 regions for these TCR beta libraries. One entry per CDR3 protein results from TCRdb running MiXCR on the multiplex PCR reads. The repertoire consists of 360,000 or so distinct CDR3 sequences, with over 15% occurring once and the leading ten covering roughly 29%. This sample was shared with a second study, whose subject was T cells in Graves' hyperthyroidism and ophthalmopathy.

Sequencing was performed on peripheral blood mononuclear cells (PBMCs), taken at new diagnosis, from a patient treated with antithyroid drugs. The receptors shown here come from a middle-aged man with Graves disease.

The chain employs TRBV20-1 and TRBJ2-7; D uncertain. The length of the CDR3 is 11 residues. V lost 3 bases, J lost 7 bases, and 10 bases lay in between. Looked up from germline, CDR1 is DFQATT and CDR2 is SNEGSKA (reference sequence). CDR3 nucleotide sequence: TGCAGTGCTAGCACCGTCACGGAGCAGTACTTC. This codes for CSASTVTEQYF.

This clonotype came up many times. The CDR3 bases are TGTGCCAGCAGCTTTGCCCGGGAGGGCACTGAAGCTTTCTTT. Residues: CASSFAREGTEAFF. The chain has TRBV7-3 and TRBJ1-1, with D hard to call. The CDR3 covers 14 residues. V gave up 3 bases and J gave up 4 bases, with 12 bases separating them. Germline lookup yields CDR1 SGHTA and CDR2 FQGTGA.

This chain uses TRBV20-1 with TRBJ2-2; D is possibly TRBD1 (6 bases). CDR1 is DFQATT and CDR2 is SNEGSKA in the germline V gene (reference sequence). The CDR3 is 16 residues long. Deletions cut 5 bases from V and 1 base from J, with 17 bases between. As DNA, the CDR3 is TGCAGTGCTTTACATCCGGGACAAAGGAACACCGGGGAGCTGTTTTTT. It is translated as CSALHPGQRNTGELFF.

The V and J genes are TRBV20-1 and TRBJ2-2, with D possibly TRBD1 on 5 matching bases. The germline gives CDR1 DFQATT, CDR2 SNEGSKA (reference sequence). V lost 2 bases and J lost 3, with 13 bases in between. The CDR3 covers 15 residues. For the CDR3, the DNA is TGCAGTGCTAGAACCAGGGCGTATTACACCGGGGAGCTGTTTTTT. As protein: CSARTRAYYTGELFF.

This clonotype showed up many times. The CDR3 spells CASSSGTGLELNEQFF. Written as DNA, the CDR3 is TGTGCCAGCAGTTCCGGGACAGGGTTGGAGCTCAATGAGCAGTTCTTC. V usage is TRBV27 and J usage is TRBJ2-1; 9 positions agree with TRBD1. The CDR3 loop spans 16 amino acids. Germline V gene lookup returns CDR1 MNHEY and CDR2 SMNVEV (reference sequence). The V gene end was trimmed by 4 bases and the J gene end by 6 bases; junction bases not matched to a gene: 10.

Ten or more counts support this clonotype. The V call is TRBV19, the J call TRBJ2-7; D unresolved. The V and J ends lost 2 bases and 2 bases respectively, with 13 bases between them. Germline values: CDR1 LNHDA, CDR2 SQIVND (reference sequence). The CDR3 runs to 15 residues. CDR3 residues: CASSIFGGVAYEQYF. In DNA, the CDR3 is TGTGCCAGTAGTATATTTGGCGGAGTAGCCTACGAGCAGTACTTC.

This clonotype was seen repeatedly, ten times or more. The chain employs TRBV28 and TRBJ2-7; 10 nucleotides line up with TRBD1. The germline gives CDR1 MDHEN, CDR2 SYDVKM. The CDR3 consists of 11 residues. With 10 bases clipped from V and 6 bases from J, the junction kept 3 bases outside the gene matches. The CDR3 nucleotides read TGTGCCACCGGGACAGGGGTCGAGCAGTACTTC. Residues: CATGTGVEQYF.

CDR3 coding DNA: TGTGCCAGCAGGAAGCAGGGGGTGAGCTCCTACGAGCAGTACTTC. Amino acid sequence: CASRKQGVSSYEQYF. V is TRBV7-2 and J is TRBJ2-7; 7 positions agree with TRBD1. V was clipped by 6 bases and J by 0 bases; unmatched bases: 8. This CDR3 contains 15 residues. Germline CDR1 SGHTA, CDR2 FQGNSA.

Notes on this clonotype: The junction shows a germline mismatch at one end, possibly a read error. The gene calls are TRBV7-9 and TRBJ1-4; D unresolved. Germline CDR1 and CDR2: SEHNR and FQNEAQ (reference sequence). This CDR3 has 23 residues. CDR3 bases: TGTGCCGGCAGCTTAGAACGATCCTTTACACGTGCATCGATGGAAGCGACTAATGAAAAACTGTTTTTT. Translation: CAGSLERSFTRASMEATNEKLFF.